The sequence of this T cell receptor (beta chain) was determined in a study of blood T cell repertoires in COVID-19. About the study: In each case, the material was cDNA or gDNA derived from T cells, B-cell-depleted T cells, or PBMCs.

The germline gives CDR1 SNHLY, CDR2 FYNNEI. The CDR3 extends over 12 amino acids. With 6 bases removed from V and 3 bases from J, the gap between germline ends came to 8 bases. Per the original methods: Reference gene primer amplification gave nucleated cell count estimates. Sequencing was performed with immunoSEQ multiplex PCR; in TCRdb, only in-frame clones are kept and a portion is missing. That table furnishes V, J and clone size, whereas the DNA furnished D and trimming. The sample records approximately 36,000 clones, around 84% being singletons. This chain uses TRBV2 with TRBJ2-5, with D maybe TRBD1 (7 bases). The source material was peripheral blood. The receptor was isolated from a man aged 55 to 70 with COVID-19, enrolled during active disease. CDR3 protein: CASSRGEETQYF. The DNA of the CDR3 is TGTGCCAGCAGCAGGGGGGAAGAGACCCAGTACTTC. Based on the CDR3 plus reference TRBV2 and TRBJ2-5, the full variable domain is EPEVTQTPSHQVTQMGQEVILRCVPISNHLYFYWYRQILGQKVEFLVSFYNNEISEKSEIFDDQFSVERPDGSNFTLKIRSTKLEDSAMYFCASSRGEETQYFGPGTRLLVL.